The 19 T cell receptor beta chains reported below all come from one sample, sequenced in a study of blood T cell repertoires in COVID-19. Sequencing used immunoSEQ multiplex PCR; TCRdb keeps in-frame clones, though not all of them. The sample lists about 190,000 clones, about 77% occurring once. Material: peripheral blood. All receptors derive from a woman of 80 years or more with active or convalescent COVID-19.

This sequence joins TRBV19 and TRBJ1-2; D gene unclear. This CDR3 is 13 amino acids long. V gave up 1 base and J gave up 8 bases, with 11 bases separating them. Germline CDR1 and CDR2: LNHDA and SQIVND (reference sequence). The CDR3 nucleotides are TGTGCCAGTAGTATAGCGGCGGTCTACGGCTACACCTTC. This encodes CASSIAAVYGYTF.

The chain is built from TRBV12-3 or TRBV12-4 and TRBJ2-2; D uncertain. The CDR3 extends over 11 amino acids. V lost 2 bases, J lost 8 bases, and 3 bases lay in between. The CDR3 region has the DNA TGTGCCAGCAGTTTATCAGGGGAGCTGTTTTTT. Translated, it gives CASSLSGELFF.

The gene calls are TRBV9 and TRBJ1-6, with TRBD1 identical over 7 bases. Germline CDR1 reads SGDLS; CDR2 reads YYNGEE. The J segment lost 3 bases and the V segment lost 2 bases, leaving 2 bases of the junction unmatched. The CDR3 loop spans 15 amino acids. The CDR3 spells CASSVSGGYNSPLHF. The CDR3 DNA reads as TGTGCCAGCAGCGTTTCAGGGGGCTATAATTCACCCCTCCACTTT.

The chain links TRBV18 to TRBJ1-1; 7 bases align to TRBD1. Germline assignment: CDR1 KGHSH and CDR2 LQKENI. The V gene end was trimmed by 0 bases and the J gene end by 8 bases; junction bases not matched to a gene: 0. The CDR3 runs to 12 residues. The CDR3 DNA is TGTGCCAGCTCACCACCGACAGGGGAAGCTTTCTTT. It codes for CASSPPTGEAFF.

The rearrangement links TRBV14 to TRBJ1-1; 7 nucleotides match TRBD1. The V gene end was trimmed by 4 bases and the J gene end by 2 bases; junction bases not matched to a gene: 10. Germline CDR1 and CDR2: SGHDN and FVKESK. The CDR3 runs to 16 residues. The DNA for the CDR3 is TGTGCCAGCAGCCCATGGGGACAGCCATTTAACACTGAAGCTTTCTTT. Residues: CASSPWGQPFNTEAFF.

The rearrangement links TRBV5-1 to TRBJ1-1, with 8 bases lining up with TRBD1. This CDR3 is 14 amino acids long. The V and J ends lost 4 bases and 3 bases, in that order; junction bases with no gene match: 5. Germline V gene lookup returns CDR1 SGHRS and CDR2 YFSETQ. As DNA, the CDR3 is TGCGCCAGCAGCCCGACAGGGGTTTACACTGAAGCTTTCTTT. This translates into CASSPTGVYTEAFF.

This clone showed up many times. V and J are TRBV28 and TRBJ1-1; no clear D. The length of the CDR3 is 12 residues. The ends were cut back, 11 bases at V and 1 base at J, with 11 bases in the middle. CDR1 is MDHEN, CDR2 SYDVKM, per germline. CDR3 sequence: CAAIRGNTEAFF. The CDR3 nucleotides are TGTGCCGCGATTCGGGGGAACACTGAAGCTTTCTTT.

J is TRBJ1-5 and V is TRBV9; no definite D call. V was cut by 3 bases and J by 4 bases, with 8 bases left in between. Germline V CDR1 and CDR2: SGDLS, YYNGEE. The CDR3 is 13 residues long. This chain's CDR3 is CASSGELNQPQHF. The CDR3 DNA follows: TGTGCCAGCAGCGGCGAGCTTAATCAGCCCCAGCATTTT.

The rearrangement links TRBV3-1 (or the pseudogene TRBV3-2) to TRBJ2-7, with 7 bases identical to TRBD2. Per germline, CDR1 LGHDT and CDR2 YNNKEL (reference sequence). J was trimmed by 2 bases and V by 0 bases; bases with no gene match: 1. The length of the CDR3 is 14 residues. CDR3 bases: TGTGCCAGCAGCCAAGATCGGGGGGCCTACGAGCAGTACTTC. Its translation is CASSQDRGAYEQYF.

The J gene is TRBJ1-4, the V gene TRBV13; 8 positions agree with TRBD1. Germline V lookup: CDR1 PRHDT, CDR2 FYEKMQ (reference sequence). The CDR3 contains 14 residues. V was clipped by 5 bases and J by 7 bases; unmatched bases: 6. CDR3 region: CASSQDREVEKLFF. The CDR3 DNA sequence: TGTGCCAGCAGCCAGGACAGGGAAGTTGAAAAACTGTTTTTT.

CDR3 nucleotides: TGTGCCAGCAGCTTAGCACAGGGGACCAATCAGCCCCAGCATTTT. Encoded protein: CASSLAQGTNQPQHF. The chain links TRBV7-9 to TRBJ1-5; 7 bases line up with TRBD1. The CDR3 loop spans 15 amino acids. Trimming cost V 0 bases and J 3 bases; bases outside gene matches: 2. CDR1 and CDR2 (germline): SEHNR, FQNEAQ (reference sequence).

V gene TRBV7-9 combines with J gene TRBJ2-2, with TRBD2 matching over 7 bases. The CDR3 is 14 residues long. Germline CDR1 SEHNR, CDR2 FQNEAQ (reference sequence). J lost 6 bases, V lost 2 bases, and 3 bases had no gene match. The CDR3 protein is CASSLLGGSGELFF. The CDR3 bases are TGTGCCAGCAGCTTACTCGGGGGGTCCGGGGAGCTGTTTTTT.

This chain links TRBV5-4 with TRBJ1-2; 7 positions match TRBD1. The germline gives CDR1 SGHNT, CDR2 YYREEE (reference sequence). This CDR3 is built from 14 residues. After removal of 4 bases from V and 8 bases from J, the junction contained 11 bases not matched to a gene. The CDR3 loop reads CASSREGAQAGYTF. DNA for the CDR3: TGTGCCAGCAGCCGGGAGGGGGCTCAGGCGGGCTACACCTTC. The full variable domain, with the rest looked up from reference TRBV5-4 and TRBJ1-2, is ETGVTQSPTHLIKTRGQQVTLRCSSQSGHNTVSWYQQALGQGPQFIFQYYREEENGRGNFPPRFSGLQFPNYSSELNVNALELDDSALYLCASSREGAQAGYTFGSGTRLTVV.

This rearrangement joins TRBV23-1 to TRBJ1-5; unclear D gene. TRBV23-1 is reported as an ORF; its role is uncertain. The CDR3 totals 12 residues. Trimming took off 1 base at V and 5 bases at J, with 3 bases between the two ends. CDR3 amino acids: CASSQFYQPQHF. CDR3 nucleotides: TGCGCCAGCAGTCAATTCTATCAGCCCCAGCATTTT.

The chain joins TRBV6-5 to TRBJ2-7, with a possible D match to TRBD1 (6 bases). Germline V gene sequence: CDR1 MNHEY, CDR2 SVGAGI. This CDR3 spans 13 amino acids. V dropped 6 bases and J dropped 4 bases, with 13 bases sitting between them. As DNA, the CDR3 is TGTGCCAGCAGCAGGACAGTAATATACGAGCAGTACTTC. Translation gives CASSRTVIYEQYF.

The chain joins TRBV28 to TRBJ1-5, with 10 bases matching TRBD1. The CDR3 runs 14 residues. Trimming cost V 7 bases and J 7 bases; bases outside gene matches: 7. CDR1 is MDHEN and CDR2 is SYDVKM in the germline V gene. As DNA, the CDR3 is TGTGCCAGCACCAGGACAGGGGGTGGACAGCCCCAGCATTTT. It yields the protein CASTRTGGGQPQHF.

This clone was seen a handful of times. The chain combines TRBV2 with TRBJ2-3; the match to TRBD2 covers 9 bases. Germline V gene data show CDR1 as SNHLY and CDR2 as FYNNEI. This CDR3 has 14 residues. J was trimmed by 1 base and V by 5 bases; bases with no gene match: 1. CDR3: CASSRTSGTDTQYF. CDR3 DNA: TGTGCCAGCAGTAGGACTAGCGGCACAGATACGCAGTATTTT.

This chain links TRBV2 with TRBJ2-1; the D gene is possibly TRBD1 (6 bases). The CDR3 sequence is 15 residues long. V lost 2 bases and J lost 7, with 15 bases in between. CDR1 SNHLY and CDR2 FYNNEI come from the germline V gene. CDR3 in amino acids: CASSEITNRENEQFF. The CDR3 nucleotides read TGTGCCAGCAGTGAAATAACAAACAGGGAGAATGAGCAGTTCTTC.

This sequence joins TRBV28 and TRBJ2-6; the D gene is possibly TRBD2 (5 bases). The CDR3 has 15 amino acids. The germline gives CDR1 MDHEN, CDR2 SYDVKM. Trimming pared 9 bases from V and 1 base from J, leaving 13 bases between. DNA of the CDR3: TGTGCCAGTACCCCTGGAGGATCTGGGGCCAACGTCCTGACTTTC. Translated, it gives CASTPGGSGANVLTF.